Below, 16 T cell receptor beta chains from the same sample are listed, as sequenced in a study of blood T cell repertoires in COVID-19. Some clones are missing from TCRdb's copy, which holds only in-frame ones; the method was immunoSEQ multiplex PCR. The profile shows about 150,000 clones, about 85% of them singletons. What was sequenced was peripheral blood. These receptors were taken from a woman in her 70s with acute or convalescent COVID-19.

The chain carries TRBV9 and TRBJ2-1; TRBD1 aligns across 8 bases. Germline lookup yields CDR1 SGDLS and CDR2 YYNGEE. The CDR3 extends over 15 amino acids. Losses at the gene ends were 4 bases for V and 2 bases for J; bases not matched to a gene: 5. The CDR3 sequence: CASSPDREAYNEQFF. CDR3 nucleotides: TGTGCCAGCAGCCCGGACAGGGAGGCCTACAATGAGCAGTTCTTC. Using reference TRBV9 and TRBJ2-1 for the parts outside the CDR3, the full variable domain is DSGVTQTPKHLITATGQRVTLRCSPRSGDLSVYWYQQSLDQGLQFLIQYYNGEERAKGNILERFSAQQFPDLHSELNLSSLELGDSALYFCASSPDREAYNEQFFGPGTRLTVL.

This clone was seen only once. This chain uses TRBV15 with TRBJ1-5, with 10 nucleotides matching TRBD1. J was trimmed by 4 bases and V by 1 base; bases with no gene match: 1. Germline V gene lookup returns CDR1 LNHNV and CDR2 YYDKDF (reference sequence). This CDR3 contains 15 residues. This CDR3 reads CATSRVDRGNQPQHF. The CDR3 nucleotides read TGTGCCACCAGCAGAGTGGACAGGGGGAATCAGCCCCAGCATTTT.

This chain uses TRBV6-2 or TRBV6-3 with TRBJ2-7; 7 nucleotides align to TRBD1. V dropped 5 bases and J dropped 2; count of bases not matched to a gene: 6. The CDR3 is made up of 14 amino acids. CDR1 and CDR2 (germline): MNHEY, SVGEGT. The CDR3 is CASSRGQYPYEQYF. CDR3 nucleotide sequence: TGTGCCAGCAGTAGGGGACAGTACCCCTACGAGCAGTACTTC.

The rearrangement links TRBV5-6 to TRBJ2-1, with a weak D call TRBD2 (5 bases). Trimming took off 4 bases at V and 6 bases at J, with 11 bases between the two ends. The germline CDR1 and CDR2 sequences are SGHDT and YYEEEE. The CDR3 totals 13 residues. CDR3 in DNA: TGTGCCAGCAGCCACTCTAGCTCCAATGAGCAGTTCTTC. Its translation is CASSHSSSNEQFF.

This sequence joins TRBV19 and TRBJ2-7; 10 nucleotides agree with TRBD2. The CDR3 contains 16 residues. Trimming removed 4 bases from V and 4 bases from J; junction bases left unmatched: 10. Germline CDR1 LNHDA, CDR2 SQIVND (reference sequence). For the CDR3, the DNA is TGTGCCAGTAGTACAGGGGGGCTAGCGGGGGCTTACGAGCAGTACTTC. It codes for CASSTGGLAGAYEQYF.

V and J are TRBV29-1 and TRBJ1-1, with D perhaps matching TRBD1 (6 bases). Germline V gives CDR1 SQVTM, CDR2 ANQGSEA. Trimming removed 4 bases at V and 4 bases at J, with 13 bases between. This CDR3 is 13 amino acids long. Here the CDR3 reads CSVVRGGGTEAFF. The DNA of the CDR3 is TGCAGCGTTGTAAGGGGGGGAGGCACTGAAGCTTTCTTT.

The chain combines TRBV23-1 with TRBJ1-5, with 9 bases aligning to TRBD1. TRBV23-1 is reported as an ORF; its role is uncertain. The CDR3 runs to 16 residues. Trimming took 4 bases from V and 2 from J; bases not matched to a gene: 6. The CDR3 coding sequence is TGCGCCAGCAGTCGCCTCCGGGACAGGGGCAATCAGCCCCAGCATTTT. Amino acid sequence: CASSRLRDRGNQPQHF.

The chain is built from TRBV3-1 (or the pseudogene TRBV3-2) and TRBJ1-4, with 8 bases aligning to TRBD1. Germline CDR1 LGHDT, CDR2 YNNKEL (reference sequence). V lost 4 bases, J lost 5 bases, and 6 bases stayed unmatched. CDR3 length: 15 residues. CDR3 region: CASSRRQGPNEKLFF. DNA for the CDR3: TGTGCCAGCAGCCGCCGACAGGGGCCGAATGAAAAACTGTTTTTT.

The chain carries TRBV2 and TRBJ2-5; possible D gene TRBD2, 6 bases. The CDR3 length is 14 residues. Trimming took 7 bases from V and 5 from J, leaving 17 bases between them. The germline CDR1 and CDR2 sequences are SNHLY and FYNNEI. The CDR3 coding sequence is TGTGCCAGCACCAGCGGGCACCTTGGGGAGACCCAGTACTTC. This encodes CASTSGHLGETQYF.

This clone was seen a single time. The chain is built from TRBV6-5 and TRBJ2-7, with 8 bases identical to TRBD1. The CDR3 is 13 residues long. Trimming removed 8 bases from V and 3 bases from J; junction bases left unmatched: 6. Per the germline V gene, CDR1 is MNHEY and CDR2 is SVGAGI. DNA of the CDR3: TGTGCCAGCCGGTCAGGGGGCAGCTACGAGCAGTACGTC. Translation: CASRSGGSYEQYV.

This chain connects TRBV3-1 (or the pseudogene TRBV3-2) to TRBJ2-1; 12 bases are a match to TRBD1. The germline V gene has CDR1 LGHDT and CDR2 YNNKEL (reference sequence). Germline trimming cut 4 bases from V and 8 bases from J; bases unmatched to any gene: 6. This CDR3 is 15 amino acids long. CDR3 sequence reads: CASSLGTGGWDEQFF. For the CDR3, the DNA is TGTGCCAGCAGCCTAGGGACAGGGGGCTGGGATGAGCAGTTCTTC.

This CDR3 is CASSYGGGATNEQFF. In DNA form, the CDR3 reads TGTGCCAGCAGTTACGGCGGGGGGGCAACCAATGAGCAGTTCTTC. The chain has TRBV6-5 and TRBJ2-1, with 9 bases matching TRBD2. V was clipped by 2 bases and J by 6 bases; unmatched bases: 5. The CDR3 runs 15 residues. The germline CDR1 and CDR2 sequences are MNHEY and SVGAGI.

This sequence joins TRBV2 and TRBJ2-5; D unclear. CDR1 and CDR2 from the germline V gene are SNHLY and FYNNEI. The V gene lost 3 bases and the J gene lost 1 base, with 12 bases spanning the gap. CDR3 length: 15 residues. CDR3 sequence reads: CASSDLSRSQETQYF. CDR3 bases: TGTGCCAGCAGTGATCTCTCGAGGTCCCAAGAGACCCAGTACTTC.

The chain combines TRBV19 with TRBJ2-2, with a weak D call TRBD1 (6 bases). This CDR3 is 14 amino acids long. V was shortened by 5 bases and J by 4 bases, with 11 bases between the two germline ends. The germline gives CDR1 LNHDA, CDR2 SQIVND (reference sequence). The DNA for the CDR3 is TGTGCCAGTAGTGCTGACAGGTCCACCGGGGAGCTGTTTTTT. It translates to CASSADRSTGELFF.

The J gene is TRBJ2-2, the V gene TRBV30, with 9 bases matching TRBD1. With V trimmed by 8 bases and J by 6 bases, 19 bases remained unmatched. Germline V gene lookup returns CDR1 GTSNPN and CDR2 SVGIG (reference sequence). This CDR3 spans 17 amino acids. The DNA for the CDR3 is TGTGCCCTCCCGCAGGCGGACAGGGGAGTAGGGGCCGGGGAGCTGTTTTTT. Protein product: CALPQADRGVGAGELFF.

V and J are TRBV6-4 and TRBJ1-5, with 8 bases matching TRBD1. Germline trimming cut 8 bases from V and 5 bases from J; bases unmatched to any gene: 8. The germline CDR1 and CDR2 sequences are MRHNA and SNTAGT. This CDR3 has 14 residues. This CDR3 is CASLSGGKDQPQHF. The CDR3 bases are TGTGCCAGCCTTTCAGGGGGCAAGGATCAGCCCCAGCATTTT.